One sample yielded the 26 T cell receptor beta chains listed below, sequenced in a study of shared clonotypes between healthy human individuals. Sequencing was performed with immunoSEQ multiplex PCR; in TCRdb, only in-frame clones are kept and a portion is missing. Of around 450,000 clones listed, roughly 80% are singletons. Sequenced input: PBMCs. All receptors derive from a woman aged 35 to 49 in good health. Some clones in this sample may be carry-over from other donors' samples.

Ten or more counts support this clone. The chain links TRBV4-1 to TRBJ2-7; 9 bases map to TRBD1. Germline CDR1 reads MGHRA; CDR2 reads YSYEKL. V lost 5 bases and J lost 5; bases outside the gene matches: 4. CDR3 length: 13 residues. CDR3 in DNA: TGCGCCAGCAGCGCACAGGGGGCCCACGAGCAGTACTTC. Amino acid sequence: CASSAQGAHEQYF.

V is TRBV10-2 and J is TRBJ2-3, with 10 positions matching TRBD2. Germline trimming cut 6 bases from V and 2 bases from J; bases unmatched to any gene: 5. CDR1 WSHSY and CDR2 SAAADI come from the germline V gene. The CDR3 loop spans 15 amino acids. The CDR3 region has the DNA TGCGCCAGCAGGACTAGCGGGTTCGACACAGATACGCAGTATTTT. This encodes CASRTSGFDTDTQYF.

The genes are TRBV27 and TRBJ1-2; D may be TRBD1 (5 bases). Trimming shortened V by 3 bases and J by 2 bases, and 13 bases separated the two germline ends. This CDR3 comprises 15 residues. CDR1 MNHEY and CDR2 SMNVEV come from the germline V gene (reference sequence). Here the CDR3 DNA reads TGTGCCAGCAGTTTGTCGGGACTGGGGAACTATGGCTACACCTTC. Translating gives CASSLSGLGNYGYTF.

This clone was recorded only once. The chain links TRBV27 to TRBJ2-1; 11 nucleotides line up with TRBD2. In germline, CDR1 is MNHEY, CDR2 SMNVEV (reference sequence). The CDR3 is 15 amino acids. V shed 3 bases, J shed 13 bases, and the junction held 11 bases outside the gene matches. The CDR3 reads CASSFYGSGRAVQFF. For the CDR3, the DNA is TGTGCCAGCAGTTTCTATGGTAGCGGGAGGGCCGTTCAGTTCTTC.

V is TRBV4-2 and J is TRBJ1-1; 8 nucleotides agree with TRBD1. V shed 1 base, J shed 1 base, and the junction held 2 bases outside the gene matches. CDR3 length: 15 residues. CDR1 is LGHNA and CDR2 is YNFKEQ in the germline V gene. CDR3 in DNA: TGTGCCAGCAGCCAAGCGGACAGGGCGAACACTGAAGCTTTCTTT. This codes for CASSQADRANTEAFF.

This clone was seen only a few times. This chain uses TRBV11-1 with TRBJ2-6; the match to TRBD1 covers 9 bases. The CDR3 is 17 residues long. Trimming cost V 8 bases and J 0 bases; bases outside gene matches: 8. CDR1 and CDR2 (germline): SGHAT, FQDESV (reference sequence). CDR3 amino acids: CASCPGTGYSGANVLTF. CDR3 sequence (DNA): TGTGCCAGCTGCCCGGGGACAGGGTACTCTGGGGCCAACGTCCTGACTTTC.

The V call is TRBV5-4, the J call TRBJ2-1; TRBD2 matches at 14 bases. The CDR3 consists of 19 residues. From germline, CDR1 is SGHNT and CDR2 YYREEE (reference sequence). With 0 bases clipped from V and 0 bases from J, the junction kept 5 bases outside the gene matches. The CDR3 DNA reads TGTGCCAGCAGCTTGGGGACTAGCGGGAGGCGAAGCTCCTACAATGAGCAGTTCTTC. Its protein product is CASSLGTSGRRSSYNEQFF.

The chain carries TRBV28 and TRBJ1-1; 7 bases are shared with TRBD1. Germline V gene lookup returns CDR1 MDHEN and CDR2 SYDVKM. With V trimmed by 5 bases and J by 7 bases, 10 bases remained unmatched. CDR3 size: 14 residues. The CDR3 sequence: CASSPPIGGFEAFF. CDR3 nucleotide sequence: TGTGCCAGCAGTCCCCCGATAGGGGGCTTTGAAGCTTTCTTT.

The chain couples TRBV6-5 to TRBJ1-2; D is uncertain. CDR1 MNHEY and CDR2 SVGAGI come from the germline V gene. The length of the CDR3 is 13 residues. Trimming removed 0 bases from V and 5 bases from J, with 7 bases in between. CDR3 nucleotide sequence: TGTGCCAGCAGTTACTCTCCGGGTTATGGCTACACCTTC. It translates to CASSYSPGYGYTF.

Notes on this clone: Within the sample, other DNA sequences also encode this same CDR3. The J gene is TRBJ2-5, the V gene TRBV5-1; TRBD2 agrees at 14 bases. The V gene end was trimmed by 0 bases and the J gene end by 5 bases; junction bases not matched to a gene: 0. The length of the CDR3 is 15 residues. Germline V gives CDR1 SGHRS, CDR2 YFSETQ. The CDR3 region is CASSLGTSGRETQYF. DNA for the CDR3: TGCGCCAGCAGCTTGGGGACTAGCGGGAGGGAGACCCAGTACTTC.

The J gene is TRBJ2-3, the V gene TRBV11-3; D is perhaps TRBD2 (6 bases). The CDR3 has 15 amino acids. The V gene's germline CDR1 is SGHNT and CDR2 YENEEA. V was pared by 5 bases and J by 3 bases, with 15 bases between. CDR3 bases: TGTGCCAGCAGCCGCGGGGAGTTTGGGACAGATACGCAGTATTTT. Amino acid sequence: CASSRGEFGTDTQYF. Full variable domain (rest looked up from reference TRBV11-3 and TRBJ2-3): EAGVVQSPRYKIIEKKQPVAFWCNPISGHNTLYWYLQNLGQGPELLIRYENEEAVDDSQLPKDRFSAERLKGVDSTLKIQPAELGDSAVYLCASSRGEFGTDTQYFGPGTRLTVL.

The chain uses TRBV2 and TRBJ1-6; a possible D gene is TRBD1 (5 bases). Between the trimmed V and J ends, which lost 6 bases and 9 bases, there was a span of 12 bases. Germline CDR1 is SNHLY and CDR2 is FYNNEI. The CDR3 loop spans 13 amino acids. CDR3 in amino acids: CASSRDSGSPLHF. The CDR3 DNA sequence: TGTGCCAGCAGCCGGGACTCGGGTTCACCCCTCCACTTT.

The chain is built from TRBV7-9 and TRBJ2-3; perhaps TRBD1 as D (8 bases). This CDR3 is built from 16 residues. V was trimmed by 8 bases and J by 1 base, leaving 19 bases between them. In germline, CDR1 is SEHNR, CDR2 FQNEAQ (reference sequence). In DNA form, the CDR3 reads TGTGCCAGCCCGCTAGGAACAGGGGGGGGCACAGATACGCAGTATTTT. Residues: CASPLGTGGGTDTQYF.

This chain links TRBV27 with TRBJ1-1; D is ambiguous. The germline V gene encodes CDR1 MNHEY and CDR2 SMNVEV (reference sequence). The V end was cut by 2 bases, the J end by 2 bases, with 9 bases between. The CDR3 sequence is 14 residues long. The CDR3 DNA follows: TGTGCCAGCAGTTTAGGTGTGGGTAACACTGAAGCTTTCTTT. It encodes CASSLGVGNTEAFF.

The chain has TRBV18 and TRBJ2-7, with TRBD1 matching 7 bases. The ends lost 2 bases at V and 7 bases at J; junction bases unmatched: 11. Per the germline V gene, CDR1 is KGHSH and CDR2 is LQKENI. This CDR3 region has 15 residues. CDR3 amino acids: CASSPTGTANEEQYF. In nucleotides, the CDR3 is TGTGCCAGCTCACCAACCGGGACAGCTAATGAGGAGCAGTACTTC.

The chain has TRBV28 and TRBJ1-5; D is unclear. V was cut by 10 bases and J by 5 bases, with 18 bases left in between. CDR1 and CDR2 (germline): MDHEN, SYDVKM. This CDR3 is built from 14 residues. Written as DNA, the CDR3 is TGTGCCACCGAATTACCCCAGGTCTATCAGCCCCAGCATTTT. The encoded protein is CATELPQVYQPQHF.

This clone was observed a few times. V is TRBV6-1 and J is TRBJ2-1, with TRBD2 identical over 9 bases. The CDR3 is 14 residues long. With 3 bases clipped from V and 8 bases from J, the junction kept 5 bases outside the gene matches. Germline CDR1 is MNHNS and CDR2 is SASEGT. CDR3 in amino acids: CASSDELAGHEQFF. DNA for the CDR3: TGTGCCAGCAGTGATGAACTAGCGGGCCATGAGCAGTTCTTC.

The chain employs TRBV4-1 and TRBJ1-4; TRBD1 matches at 7 bases. CDR1 and CDR2 (germline): MGHRA, YSYEKL. This CDR3 comprises 15 residues. V shed 4 bases and J 2 bases; nucleotides not matched to a gene: 4. CDR3: CASSPDRTTNEKLFF. Written as DNA, the CDR3 is TGCGCCAGCAGCCCGGACAGGACGACTAATGAAAAACTGTTTTTT.

This chain connects TRBV2 to TRBJ2-5; weak D call: TRBD1 (7 bases). The germline V gene has CDR1 SNHLY and CDR2 FYNNEI. Deletions cut 7 bases from V and 4 bases from J, with 13 bases between. This CDR3 has 13 amino acids. Written as DNA, the CDR3 is TGTGCCAGCATGCGGGACAGAGGAGAGACCCAGTACTTC. As protein: CASMRDRGETQYF.

The rearrangement joins TRBV27 to TRBJ2-1; D gene unclear. V was clipped by 1 base and J by 0 bases, with 7 bases between them. The CDR3 is made up of 15 amino acids. In germline, CDR1 is MNHEY, CDR2 SMNVEV (reference sequence). CDR3 region: CASSLFHASYNEQFF. DNA for the CDR3: TGTGCCAGCAGTTTATTCCACGCCTCCTACAATGAGCAGTTCTTC.

This sequence joins TRBV19 and TRBJ2-7, with TRBD2 matching over 8 bases. This CDR3 has 14 residues. The V and J ends lost 7 bases and 3 bases, in that order; junction bases with no gene match: 8. The germline V gene has CDR1 LNHDA and CDR2 SQIVND (reference sequence). CDR3 region: CASTPGGEGYEQYF. The CDR3 DNA follows: TGTGCCAGTACCCCGGGAGGGGAGGGCTACGAGCAGTACTTC.

This clone was seen once. The V call is TRBV10-3, the J call TRBJ2-3; TRBD1 is a possible D gene (5 bases). In germline, CDR1 is ENHRY, CDR2 SYGVKD. Deletions cut 11 bases from V and 5 bases from J, with 14 bases between. This CDR3 is built from 12 residues. CDR3 coding DNA: TGTGCCTCATCAGGGCGGCAAGATACGCAGTATTTT. Protein sequence: CASSGRQDTQYF.

The chain combines TRBV5-1 with TRBJ2-3, with D hard to call. V was trimmed by 6 bases and J by 0 bases, leaving 8 bases between them. This CDR3 spans 13 amino acids. Germline CDR1 and CDR2: SGHRS and YFSETQ. CDR3 DNA: TGCGCCAGCACCAAGACTAGCACAGATACGCAGTATTTT. Translating it yields CASTKTSTDTQYF.

The rearrangement uses TRBV6-1 and TRBJ1-4, with D unresolved. Germline V gene data show CDR1 as MNHNS and CDR2 as SASEGT. Trimming shortened V by 3 bases and J by 5 bases, and 10 bases separated the two germline ends. The CDR3 spans 14 residues. In nucleotides, the CDR3 is TGTGCCAGCAGTGATATAGGAGGAAATGAAAAACTGTTTTTT. This translates into CASSDIGGNEKLFF.

About this clone itself: The DNA is omitted, as the CDR3 cannot be located on it reliably, and the CDR3 follows TCRdb's listing. The chain joins TRBV2 to TRBJ2-7; the listed D gene, TRBD1, was not tested against the DNA. The CDR3 is 13 amino acids in total, end residues counted. Germline lookup yields CDR1 SNHLY and CDR2 FYNNEI. CDR3 sequence reads: CASILDRAYEQYF.

With respect to this clone: Other DNA sequences in the sample encode the same CDR3. This chain connects TRBV18 to TRBJ2-2; TRBD1 is a possible D gene (6 bases). Deletions cut 3 bases from V and 6 bases from J, with 8 bases between. This CDR3 is built from 13 residues. CDR1 and CDR2 from the germline V gene are KGHSH and LQKENI. Here the CDR3 reads CASSPSGAGELFF. The CDR3, as DNA: TGTGCCAGCTCACCCTCAGGGGCCGGGGAGCTGTTTTTT.